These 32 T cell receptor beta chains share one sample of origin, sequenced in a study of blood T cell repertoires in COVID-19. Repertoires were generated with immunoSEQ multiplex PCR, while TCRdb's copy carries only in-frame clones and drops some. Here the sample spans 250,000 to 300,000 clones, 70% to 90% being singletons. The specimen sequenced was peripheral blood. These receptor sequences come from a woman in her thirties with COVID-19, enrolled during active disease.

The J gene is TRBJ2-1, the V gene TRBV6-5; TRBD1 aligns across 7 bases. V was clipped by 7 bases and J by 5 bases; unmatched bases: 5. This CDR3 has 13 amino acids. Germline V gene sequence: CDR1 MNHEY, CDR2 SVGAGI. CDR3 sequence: CASTGQVNNEQFF. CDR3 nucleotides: TGTGCCAGCACAGGACAGGTCAACAATGAGCAGTTCTTC.

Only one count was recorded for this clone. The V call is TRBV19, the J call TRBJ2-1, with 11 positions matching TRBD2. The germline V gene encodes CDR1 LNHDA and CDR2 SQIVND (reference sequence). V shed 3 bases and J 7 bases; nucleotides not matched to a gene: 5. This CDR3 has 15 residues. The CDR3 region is CASSISVAGGNEQFF. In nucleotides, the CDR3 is TGTGCCAGTAGTATTTCAGTAGCGGGGGGGAATGAGCAGTTCTTC.

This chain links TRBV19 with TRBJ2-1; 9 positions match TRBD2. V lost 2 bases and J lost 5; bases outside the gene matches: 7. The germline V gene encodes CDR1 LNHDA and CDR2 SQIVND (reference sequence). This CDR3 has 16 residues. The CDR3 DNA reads TGTGCCAGTAGTATATGGTCACTAGCGGGCCACAATGAGCAGTTCTTC. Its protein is CASSIWSLAGHNEQFF.

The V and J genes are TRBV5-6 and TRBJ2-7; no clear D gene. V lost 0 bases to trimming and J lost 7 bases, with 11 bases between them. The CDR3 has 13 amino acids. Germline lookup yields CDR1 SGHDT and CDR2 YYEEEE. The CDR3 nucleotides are TGTGCCAGCAGCTTGGTTGTCGTCCGGGAGCAGTACTTC. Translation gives CASSLVVVREQYF.

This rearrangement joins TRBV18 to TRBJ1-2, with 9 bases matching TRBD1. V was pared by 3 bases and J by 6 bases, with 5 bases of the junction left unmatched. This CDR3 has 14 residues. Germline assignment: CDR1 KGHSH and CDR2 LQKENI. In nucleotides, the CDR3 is TGTGCCAGCTCACCGCTGGACAGGGGTGATGGCTACACCTTC. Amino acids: CASSPLDRGDGYTF.

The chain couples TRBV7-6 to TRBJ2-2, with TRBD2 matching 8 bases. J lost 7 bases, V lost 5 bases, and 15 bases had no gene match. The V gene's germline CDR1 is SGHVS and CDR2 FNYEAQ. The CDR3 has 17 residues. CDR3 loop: CASSPLPSGGIGGELFF. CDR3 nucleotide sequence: TGTGCCAGCAGCCCGTTACCGAGCGGGGGAATCGGCGGGGAGCTGTTTTTT.

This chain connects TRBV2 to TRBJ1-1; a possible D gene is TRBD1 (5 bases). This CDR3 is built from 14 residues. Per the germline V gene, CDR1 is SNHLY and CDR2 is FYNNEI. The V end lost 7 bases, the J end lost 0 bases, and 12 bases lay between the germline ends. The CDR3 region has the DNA TGTGCCAGCACCTGGGGGGAGGTGAACACTGAAGCTTTCTTT. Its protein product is CASTWGEVNTEAFF.

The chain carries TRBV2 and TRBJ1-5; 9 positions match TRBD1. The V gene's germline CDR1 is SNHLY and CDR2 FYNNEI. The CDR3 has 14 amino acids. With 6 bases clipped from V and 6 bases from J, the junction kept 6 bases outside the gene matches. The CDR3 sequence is CASSRTGGGQPQHF. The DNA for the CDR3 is TGTGCCAGCAGCAGAACAGGGGGCGGTCAGCCCCAGCATTTT.

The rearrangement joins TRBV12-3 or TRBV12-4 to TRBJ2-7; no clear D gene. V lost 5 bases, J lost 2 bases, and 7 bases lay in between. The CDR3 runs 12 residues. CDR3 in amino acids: CASSRRTYEQYF. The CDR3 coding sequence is TGTGCCAGCAGTCGTCGTACCTACGAGCAGTACTTC.

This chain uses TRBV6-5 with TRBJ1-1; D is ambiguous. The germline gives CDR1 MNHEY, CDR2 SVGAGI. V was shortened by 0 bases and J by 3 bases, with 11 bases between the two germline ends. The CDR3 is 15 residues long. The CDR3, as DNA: TGTGCCAGCAGTTACTCGATGCGGGGTGACACTGAAGCTTTCTTT. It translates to CASSYSMRGDTEAFF.

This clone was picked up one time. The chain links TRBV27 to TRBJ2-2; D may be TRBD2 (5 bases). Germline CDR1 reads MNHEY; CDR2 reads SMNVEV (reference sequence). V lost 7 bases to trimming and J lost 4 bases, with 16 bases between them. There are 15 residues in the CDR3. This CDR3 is CASKTYGVGTGELFF. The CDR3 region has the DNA TGTGCCAGCAAAACTTACGGGGTAGGCACCGGGGAGCTGTTTTTT.

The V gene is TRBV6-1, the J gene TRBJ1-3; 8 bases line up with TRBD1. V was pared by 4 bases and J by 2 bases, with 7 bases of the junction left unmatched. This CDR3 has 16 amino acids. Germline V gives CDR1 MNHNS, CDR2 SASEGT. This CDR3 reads CASSVDRELAGNTIYF. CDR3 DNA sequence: TGTGCCAGCAGTGTGGACAGGGAACTGGCTGGAAACACCATATATTTT.

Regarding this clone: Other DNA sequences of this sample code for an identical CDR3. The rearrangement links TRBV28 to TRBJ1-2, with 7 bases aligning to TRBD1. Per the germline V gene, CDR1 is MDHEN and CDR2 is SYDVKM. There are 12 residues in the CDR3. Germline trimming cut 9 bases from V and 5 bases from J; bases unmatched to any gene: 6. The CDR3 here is CASGDRGYGYTF. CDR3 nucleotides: TGTGCCAGTGGGGACAGAGGTTATGGCTACACCTTC.

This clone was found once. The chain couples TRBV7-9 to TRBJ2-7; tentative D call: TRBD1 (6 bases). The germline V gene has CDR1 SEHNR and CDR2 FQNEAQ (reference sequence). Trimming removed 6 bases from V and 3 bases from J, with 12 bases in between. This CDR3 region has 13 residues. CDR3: CASSRDTVYEQYF. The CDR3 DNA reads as TGTGCCAGCAGTCGGGACACTGTCTACGAGCAGTACTTC.

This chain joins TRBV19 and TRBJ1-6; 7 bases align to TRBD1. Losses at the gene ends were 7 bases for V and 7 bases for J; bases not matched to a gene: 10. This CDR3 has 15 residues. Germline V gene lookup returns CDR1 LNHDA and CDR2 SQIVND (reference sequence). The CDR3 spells CASMQFGTENSPLHF. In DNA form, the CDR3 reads TGTGCCAGTATGCAATTCGGGACAGAGAATTCACCCCTCCACTTT. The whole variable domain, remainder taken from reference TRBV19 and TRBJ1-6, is DGGITQSPKYLFRKEGQNVTLSCEQNLNHDAMYWYRQDPGQGLRLIYYSQIVNDFQKGDIAEGYSVSREKKESFPLTVTSAQKNPTAFYLCASMQFGTENSPLHFGNGTRLTVT.

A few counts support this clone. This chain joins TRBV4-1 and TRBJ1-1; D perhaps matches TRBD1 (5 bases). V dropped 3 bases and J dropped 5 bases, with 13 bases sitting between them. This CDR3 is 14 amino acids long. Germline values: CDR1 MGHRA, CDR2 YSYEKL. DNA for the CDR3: TGCGCCAGCAGCCACAGGGAACGGGGGACTGAAGCTTTCTTT. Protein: CASSHRERGTEAFF.

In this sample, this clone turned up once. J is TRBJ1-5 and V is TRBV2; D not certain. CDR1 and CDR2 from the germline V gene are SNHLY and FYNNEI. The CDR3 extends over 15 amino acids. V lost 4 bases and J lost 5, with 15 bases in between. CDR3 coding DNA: TGTGCCAGCAGTGGGGCAGGTCTTTCACATCAGCCCCAGCATTTT. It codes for CASSGAGLSHQPQHF.

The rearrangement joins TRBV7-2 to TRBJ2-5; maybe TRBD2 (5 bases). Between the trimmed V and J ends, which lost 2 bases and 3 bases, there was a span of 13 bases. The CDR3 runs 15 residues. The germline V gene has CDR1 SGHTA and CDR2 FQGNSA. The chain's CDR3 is CASSLQRSEEETQYF. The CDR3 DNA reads TGTGCCAGCAGCTTACAGCGGTCAGAAGAAGAGACCCAGTACTTC. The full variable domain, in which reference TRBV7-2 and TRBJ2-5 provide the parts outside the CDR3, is GAGVSQSPSNKVTEKGKDVELRCDPISGHTALYWYRQSLGQGLEFLIYFQGNSAPDKSGLPSDRFSAERTGGSVSTLTIQRTQQEDSAVYLCASSLQRSEEETQYFGPGTRLLVL.

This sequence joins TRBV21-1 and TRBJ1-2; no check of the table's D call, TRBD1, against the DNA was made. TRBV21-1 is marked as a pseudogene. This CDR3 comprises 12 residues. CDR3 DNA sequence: TGTGCCAGCAGCAAAATTCAGGATGGCTACACCTTC. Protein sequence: CASSKIQDGYTF.

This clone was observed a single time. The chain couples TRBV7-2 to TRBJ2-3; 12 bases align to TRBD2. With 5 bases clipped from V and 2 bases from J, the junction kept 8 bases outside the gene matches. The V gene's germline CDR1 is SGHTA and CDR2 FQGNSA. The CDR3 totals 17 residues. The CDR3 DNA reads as TGTGCCAGCAGCCTCCGGGCTAGCGGGGGGGTCACAGATACGCAGTATTTT. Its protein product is CASSLRASGGVTDTQYF.

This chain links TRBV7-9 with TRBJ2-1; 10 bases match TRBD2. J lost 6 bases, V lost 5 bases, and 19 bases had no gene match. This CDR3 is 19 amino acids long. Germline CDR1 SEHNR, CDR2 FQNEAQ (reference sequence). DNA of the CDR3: TGTGCCAGCAGCCGCCCTTTAGGGACTAGCGCCTTAAGAGGCAATGAGCAGTTCTTC. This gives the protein CASSRPLGTSALRGNEQFF. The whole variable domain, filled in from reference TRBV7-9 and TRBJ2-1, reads DTGVSQNPRHKITKRGQNVTFRCDPISEHNRLYWYRQTLGQGPEFLTYFQNEAQLEKSRLLSDRFSAERPKGSFSTLEIQRTEQGDSAMYLCASSRPLGTSALRGNEQFFGPGTRLTVL.

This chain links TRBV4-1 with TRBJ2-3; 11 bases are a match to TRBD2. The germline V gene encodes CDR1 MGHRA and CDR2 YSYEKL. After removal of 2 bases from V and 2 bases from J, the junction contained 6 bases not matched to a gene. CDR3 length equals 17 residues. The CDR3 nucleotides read TGCGCCAGCAGCCAACCTCAACTAGCGGGGGTCACAGATACGCAGTATTTT. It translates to CASSQPQLAGVTDTQYF.

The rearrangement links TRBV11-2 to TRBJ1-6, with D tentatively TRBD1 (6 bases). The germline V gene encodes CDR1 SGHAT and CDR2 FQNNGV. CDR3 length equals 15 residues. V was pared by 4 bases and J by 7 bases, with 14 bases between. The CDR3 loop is CASSSQTGPNSPLHF. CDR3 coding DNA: TGTGCCAGCAGCTCTCAGACAGGACCCAATTCACCCCTCCACTTT.

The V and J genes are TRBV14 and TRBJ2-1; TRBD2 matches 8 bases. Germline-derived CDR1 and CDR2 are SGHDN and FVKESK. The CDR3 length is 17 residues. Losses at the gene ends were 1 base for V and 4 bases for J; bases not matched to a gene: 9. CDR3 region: CASSQGISSGGYNEQFF. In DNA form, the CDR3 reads TGTGCCAGCAGCCAAGGTATATCGAGCGGGGGATACAATGAGCAGTTCTTC.

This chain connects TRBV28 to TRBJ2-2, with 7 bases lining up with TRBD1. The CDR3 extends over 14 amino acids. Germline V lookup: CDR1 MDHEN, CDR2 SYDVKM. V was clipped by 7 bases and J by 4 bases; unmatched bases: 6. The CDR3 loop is CASTDRITTGELFF. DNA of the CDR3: TGTGCCAGCACGGACAGGATCACCACCGGGGAGCTGTTTTTT.

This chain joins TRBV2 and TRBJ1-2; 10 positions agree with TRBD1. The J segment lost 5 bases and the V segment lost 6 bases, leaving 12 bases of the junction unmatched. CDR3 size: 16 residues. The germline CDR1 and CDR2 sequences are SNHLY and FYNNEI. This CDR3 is CASRNRDRGPSYGYTF. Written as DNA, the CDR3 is TGTGCCAGCAGAAACCGGGACAGGGGCCCTTCTTATGGCTACACCTTC.

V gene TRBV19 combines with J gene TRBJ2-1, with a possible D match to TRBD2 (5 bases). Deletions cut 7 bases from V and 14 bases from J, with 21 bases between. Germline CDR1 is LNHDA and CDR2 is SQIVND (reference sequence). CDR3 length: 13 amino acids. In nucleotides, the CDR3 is TGTGCCAGTACCACCGCTAGCCTAGGCTCGAAGTTCTTC. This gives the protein CASTTASLGSKFF.

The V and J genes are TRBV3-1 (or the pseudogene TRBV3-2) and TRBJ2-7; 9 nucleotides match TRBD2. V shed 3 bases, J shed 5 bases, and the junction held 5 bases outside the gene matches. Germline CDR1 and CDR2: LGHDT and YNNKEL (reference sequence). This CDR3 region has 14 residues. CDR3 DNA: TGTGCCAGCAGCCAGCGGGGGGGCCCCCACGAGCAGTACTTC. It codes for CASSQRGGPHEQYF.

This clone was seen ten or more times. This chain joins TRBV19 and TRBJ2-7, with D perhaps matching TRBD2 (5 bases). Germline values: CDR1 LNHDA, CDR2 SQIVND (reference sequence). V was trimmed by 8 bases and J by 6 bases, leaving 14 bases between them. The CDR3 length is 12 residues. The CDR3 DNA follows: TGTGCCAGTCAAACGGGGTCGAGCGAGCAGTACTTC. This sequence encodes CASQTGSSEQYF.

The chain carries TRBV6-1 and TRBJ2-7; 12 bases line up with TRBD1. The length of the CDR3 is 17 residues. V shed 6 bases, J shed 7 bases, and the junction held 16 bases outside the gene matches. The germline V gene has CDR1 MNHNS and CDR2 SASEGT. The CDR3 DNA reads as TGTGCCAGCAGCGAAACATTCCCGGGACAGGGGGCCGGGGAGCAGTACTTC. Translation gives CASSETFPGQGAGEQYF.

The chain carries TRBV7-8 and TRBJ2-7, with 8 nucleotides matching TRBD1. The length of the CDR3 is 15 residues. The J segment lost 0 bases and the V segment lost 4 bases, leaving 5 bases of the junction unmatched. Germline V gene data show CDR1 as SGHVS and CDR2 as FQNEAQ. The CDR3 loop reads CASSSHGQGSYEQYF. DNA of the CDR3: TGTGCCAGCAGCTCCCACGGACAGGGCTCCTACGAGCAGTACTTC.

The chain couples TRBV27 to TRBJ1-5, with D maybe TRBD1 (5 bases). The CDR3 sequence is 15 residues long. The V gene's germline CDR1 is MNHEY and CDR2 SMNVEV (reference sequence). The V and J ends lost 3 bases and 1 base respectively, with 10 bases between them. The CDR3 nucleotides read TGTGCCAGCAGTTTCCTTGGGGGGAGCAATCAGCCCCAGCATTTT. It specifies CASSFLGGSNQPQHF.